Listed here is a single TCR beta chain. What it binds is unknown. It was from approximately 20-30 mg of unsorted bulk tissue that RNA and DNA were co-extracted. V gave up 1 base and J gave up 0 bases, with 16 bases separating them. Germline V CDR1 and CDR2: SQVTM, ANQGSEA. The CDR3 contains 17 residues. Starting material of about 0.45 ug total RNA yielded TCR beta cDNA via a constant-region primer. Libraries for TCR beta were built through three nested multiplex PCR rounds, which together made up a slightly modified ARM-PCR procedure. Primers for the first two PCR rounds were TRBV1-TRBV30 forward primers and a C-beta reverse primer (around 10 cycles per round). TCRdb fed the multiplex PCR reads into MiXCR, producing one record per CDR3 protein. This table has fewer than 110,000 distinct CDR3 sequences, around 73% appearing once. The data stem from a study of tumor-infiltrating lymphocytes in primary liver carcinoma.

Overall study results and limits: With p = 0.039, the top-250-clone fraction in tumors significantly exceeded that in blood.

The material sequenced was liver tumor tissue from sampling region 2. As to subset: tumor region T2, inferior pole. The chain combines TRBV29-1 with TRBJ2-1; the D gene is possibly TRBD2 (6 bases). The sequence was obtained from a woman aged 60-70 years with primary liver carcinoma and hepatitis B virus infection. DNA of the CDR3: TGCAGCGTTGAAGTACTCGGGACTCGCGACTCCTACAATGAGCAGTTCTTC. Protein sequence: CSVEVLGTRDSYNEQFF.